The 3 T cell receptor beta chains reported below all come from one sample, sequenced in a study of early T cells in non-severe SARS-CoV-2 infection. In TCRdb, the 5' RACE reads were re-called with MiXCR into one record per CDR3 protein. The sample lists 80,000 to 95,000 distinct CDR3 sequences, around a sixth occurring once. This sample comprised whole blood, obtained at baseline. These receptors were obtained from an adult who was a healthcare worker with PCR-confirmed SARS-CoV-2 infection or an uninfected control (not recorded which).

The V call is TRBV12-3 or TRBV12-4, the J call TRBJ2-3; D remains ambiguous. Between the trimmed V and J ends, which lost 5 bases and 11 bases, there was a span of 11 bases. The CDR3 loop spans 11 amino acids. CDR3 sequence reads: CASSPRGGQYF. CDR3 nucleotide sequence: TGTGCCAGCAGTCCTCGCGGCGGGCAGTATTTT.

A few counts support this clonotype. The CDR3 region is CSVMSRESPGANVLTF. The DNA of the CDR3 is TGCAGCGTTATGAGTAGGGAGTCCCCTGGGGCCAACGTCCTGACTTTC. This chain joins TRBV29-1 and TRBJ2-6, with D perhaps TRBD2 (5 bases). The CDR3 length is 16 residues. V lost 5 bases, J lost 2 bases, and 16 bases lay in between. CDR1 SQVTM and CDR2 ANQGSEA come from the germline V gene.

This clonotype has only a few counts. J is TRBJ2-3 and V is TRBV12-3 or TRBV12-4; D remains ambiguous. The CDR3 consists of 12 residues. Trimming removed 1 base at V and 4 bases at J, with 3 bases between. The CDR3 nucleotides are TGTGCCAGCAGTTTAGAACCAGATACGCAGTATTTT. This translates into CASSLEPDTQYF.